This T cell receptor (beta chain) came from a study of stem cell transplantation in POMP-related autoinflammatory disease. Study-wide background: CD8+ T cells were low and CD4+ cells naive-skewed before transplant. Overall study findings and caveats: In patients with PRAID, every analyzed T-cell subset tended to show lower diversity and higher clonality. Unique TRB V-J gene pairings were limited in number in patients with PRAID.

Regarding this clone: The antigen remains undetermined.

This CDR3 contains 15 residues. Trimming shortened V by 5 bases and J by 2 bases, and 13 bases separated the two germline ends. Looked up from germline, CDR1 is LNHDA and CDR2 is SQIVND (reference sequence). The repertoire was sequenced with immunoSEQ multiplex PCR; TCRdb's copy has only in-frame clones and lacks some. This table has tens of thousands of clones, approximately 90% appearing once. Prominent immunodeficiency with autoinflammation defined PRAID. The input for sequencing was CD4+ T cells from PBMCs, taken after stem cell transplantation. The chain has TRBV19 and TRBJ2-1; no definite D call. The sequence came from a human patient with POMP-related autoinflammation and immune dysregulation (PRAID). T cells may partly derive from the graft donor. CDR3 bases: TGTGCCAGTAGTCTGGGCCACTGGACCTACAATGAGCAGTTCTTC. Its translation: CASSLGHWTYNEQFF.